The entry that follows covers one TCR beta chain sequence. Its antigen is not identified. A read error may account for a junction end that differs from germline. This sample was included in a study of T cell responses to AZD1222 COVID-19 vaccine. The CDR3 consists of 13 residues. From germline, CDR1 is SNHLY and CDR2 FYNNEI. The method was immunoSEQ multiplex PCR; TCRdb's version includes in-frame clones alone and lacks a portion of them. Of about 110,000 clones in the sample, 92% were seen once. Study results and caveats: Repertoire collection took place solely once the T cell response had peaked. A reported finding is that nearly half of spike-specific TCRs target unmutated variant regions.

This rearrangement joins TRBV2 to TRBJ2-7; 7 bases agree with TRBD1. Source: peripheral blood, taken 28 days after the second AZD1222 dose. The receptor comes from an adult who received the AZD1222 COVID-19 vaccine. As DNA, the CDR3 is TGTGCCAGCAGGGAAGAGACAGGGTCGGAGCAGTACTTC. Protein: CASREETGSEQYF.